These 3 T cell receptor beta chains originate from one sample sequenced in a study of T cell repertoires in cytomegalovirus infection. TCRdb re-called the reads with MiXCR, one entry per CDR3 protein. This sample yields 45,000 to 50,000 distinct CDR3 sequences, of which about 19% are seen a single time; about 55% belongs to the top ten. For these receptors, no antigen is known. The input for sequencing was CD8+ T cells from cultured PBMCs, taken from culture after CMV antigen stimulation. These receptors all stem from a human donor in good health (CMV status not recorded). Some clones in this sample may be carry-over from other donors' samples.

This clonotype was seen a few times. The chain recombines TRBV11-2 with TRBJ2-5, with unresolved D. This CDR3 comprises 13 residues. Trimming cost V 0 bases and J 5 bases, with 7 bases left between them. The germline CDR1 and CDR2 sequences are SGHAT and FQNNGV. The CDR3: CASSLEVVETQYF. DNA of the CDR3: TGTGCCAGCAGCTTAGAGGTGGTGGAGACCCAGTACTTC.

The chain has TRBV12-3 or TRBV12-4 and TRBJ1-1, with 9 bases lining up with TRBD1. Trimming cost V 5 bases and J 3 bases; bases outside gene matches: 7. The CDR3 covers 15 residues. The chain's CDR3 is CASSPRTGEDTEAFF. DNA for the CDR3: TGTGCCAGCAGTCCCAGGACAGGGGAGGACACTGAAGCTTTCTTT.

The chain joins TRBV20-1 to TRBJ2-7, with D hard to call. Per the germline V gene, CDR1 is DFQATT and CDR2 is SNEGSKA (reference sequence). V lost 1 base, J lost 0 bases, and 10 bases lay in between. This CDR3 is built from 14 residues. The DNA for the CDR3 is TGCAGTGCTAGAGCGCCAGAACACTCCTACGAGCAGTACTTC. As protein: CSARAPEHSYEQYF.